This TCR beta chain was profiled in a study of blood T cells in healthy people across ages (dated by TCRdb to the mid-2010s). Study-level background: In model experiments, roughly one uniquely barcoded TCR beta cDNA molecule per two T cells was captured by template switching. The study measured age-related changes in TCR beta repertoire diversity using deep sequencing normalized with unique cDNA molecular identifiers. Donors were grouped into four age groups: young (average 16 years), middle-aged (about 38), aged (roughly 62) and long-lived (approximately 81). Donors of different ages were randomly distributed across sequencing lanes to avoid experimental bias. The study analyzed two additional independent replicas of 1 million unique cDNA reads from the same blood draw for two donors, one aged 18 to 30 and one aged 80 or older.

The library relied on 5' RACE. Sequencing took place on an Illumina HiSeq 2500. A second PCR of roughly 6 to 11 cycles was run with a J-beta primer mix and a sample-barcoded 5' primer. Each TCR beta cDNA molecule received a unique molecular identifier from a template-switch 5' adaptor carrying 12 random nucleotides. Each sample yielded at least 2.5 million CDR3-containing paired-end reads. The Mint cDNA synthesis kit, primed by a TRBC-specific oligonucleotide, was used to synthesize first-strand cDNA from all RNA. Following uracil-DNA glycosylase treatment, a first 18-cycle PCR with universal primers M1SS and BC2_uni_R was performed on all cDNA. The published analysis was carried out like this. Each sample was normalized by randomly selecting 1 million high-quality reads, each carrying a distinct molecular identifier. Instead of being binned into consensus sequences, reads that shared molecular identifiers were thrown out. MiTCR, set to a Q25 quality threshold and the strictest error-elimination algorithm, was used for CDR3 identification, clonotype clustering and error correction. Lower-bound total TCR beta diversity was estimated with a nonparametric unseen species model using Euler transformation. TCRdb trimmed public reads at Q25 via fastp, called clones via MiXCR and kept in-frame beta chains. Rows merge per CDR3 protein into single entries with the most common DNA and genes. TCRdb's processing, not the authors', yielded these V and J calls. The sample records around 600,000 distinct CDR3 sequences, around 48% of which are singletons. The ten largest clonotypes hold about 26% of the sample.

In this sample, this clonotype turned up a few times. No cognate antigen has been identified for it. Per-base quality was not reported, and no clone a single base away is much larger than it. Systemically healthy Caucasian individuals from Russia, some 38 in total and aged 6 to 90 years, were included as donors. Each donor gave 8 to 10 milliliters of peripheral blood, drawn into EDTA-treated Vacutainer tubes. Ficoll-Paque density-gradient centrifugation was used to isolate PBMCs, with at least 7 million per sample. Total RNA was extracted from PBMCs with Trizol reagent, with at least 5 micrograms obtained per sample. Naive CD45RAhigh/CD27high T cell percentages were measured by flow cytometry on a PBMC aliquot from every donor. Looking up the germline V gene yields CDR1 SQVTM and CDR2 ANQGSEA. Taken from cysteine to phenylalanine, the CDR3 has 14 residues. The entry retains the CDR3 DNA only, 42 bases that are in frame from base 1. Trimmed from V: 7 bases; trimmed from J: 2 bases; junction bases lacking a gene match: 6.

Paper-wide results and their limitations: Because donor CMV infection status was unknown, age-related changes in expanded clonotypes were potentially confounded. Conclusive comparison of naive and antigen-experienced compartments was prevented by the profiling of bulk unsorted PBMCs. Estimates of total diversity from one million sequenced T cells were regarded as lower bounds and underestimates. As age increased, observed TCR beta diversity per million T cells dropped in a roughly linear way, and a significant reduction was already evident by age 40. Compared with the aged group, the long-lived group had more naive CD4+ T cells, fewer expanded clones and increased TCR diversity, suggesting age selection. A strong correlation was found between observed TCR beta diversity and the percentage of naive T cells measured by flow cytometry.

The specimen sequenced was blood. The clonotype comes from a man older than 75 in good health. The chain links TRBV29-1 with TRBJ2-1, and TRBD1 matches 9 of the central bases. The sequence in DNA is TGCAGCGGACAACAGGGGGCCCCCTACAATGAGCAGTTCTTC. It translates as CSGQQGAPYNEQFF.